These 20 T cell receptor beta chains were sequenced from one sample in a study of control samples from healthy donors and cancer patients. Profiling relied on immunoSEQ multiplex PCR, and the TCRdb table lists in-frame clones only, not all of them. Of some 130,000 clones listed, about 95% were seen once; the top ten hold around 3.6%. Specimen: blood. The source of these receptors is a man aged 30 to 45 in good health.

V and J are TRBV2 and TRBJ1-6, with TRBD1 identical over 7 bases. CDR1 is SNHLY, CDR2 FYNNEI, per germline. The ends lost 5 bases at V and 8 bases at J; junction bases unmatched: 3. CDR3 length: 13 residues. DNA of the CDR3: TGTGCCAGCAGTTACAGGGGTGATTCACCCCTCCACTTT. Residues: CASSYRGDSPLHF. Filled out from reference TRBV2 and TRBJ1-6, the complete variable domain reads EPEVTQTPSHQVTQMGQEVILRCVPISNHLYFYWYRQILGQKVEFLVSFYNNEISEKSEIFDDQFSVERPDGSNFTLKIRSTKLEDSAMYFCASSYRGDSPLHFGNGTRLTVT.

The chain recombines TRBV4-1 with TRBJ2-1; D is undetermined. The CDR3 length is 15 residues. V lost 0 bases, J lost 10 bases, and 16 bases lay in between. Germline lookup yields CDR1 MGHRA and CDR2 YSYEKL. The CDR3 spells CASSQDRRTVGEQFF. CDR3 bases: TGCGCCAGCAGCCAAGACCGCCGGACGGTGGGGGAGCAGTTCTTC.

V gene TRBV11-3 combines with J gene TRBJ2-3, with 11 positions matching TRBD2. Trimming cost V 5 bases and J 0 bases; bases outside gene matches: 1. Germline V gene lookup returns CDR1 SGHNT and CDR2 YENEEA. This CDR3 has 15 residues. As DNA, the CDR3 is TGTGCCAGCAGCCGGACTAGCGGGAGCACAGATACGCAGTATTTT. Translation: CASSRTSGSTDTQYF.

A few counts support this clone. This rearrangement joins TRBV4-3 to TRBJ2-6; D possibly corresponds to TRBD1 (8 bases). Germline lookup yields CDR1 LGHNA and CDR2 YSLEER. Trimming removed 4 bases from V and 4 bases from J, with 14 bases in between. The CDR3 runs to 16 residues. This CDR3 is CASSPTGGGGANVLTF. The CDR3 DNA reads TGCGCCAGCAGCCCTACAGGGGGAGGGGGGGCCAACGTCCTGACTTTC.

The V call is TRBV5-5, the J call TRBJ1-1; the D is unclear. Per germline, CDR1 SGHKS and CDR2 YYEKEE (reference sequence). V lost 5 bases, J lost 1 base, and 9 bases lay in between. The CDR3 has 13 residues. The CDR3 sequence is CASSSTPNTEAFF. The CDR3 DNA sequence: TGTGCCAGCAGTTCGACACCGAACACTGAAGCTTTCTTT.

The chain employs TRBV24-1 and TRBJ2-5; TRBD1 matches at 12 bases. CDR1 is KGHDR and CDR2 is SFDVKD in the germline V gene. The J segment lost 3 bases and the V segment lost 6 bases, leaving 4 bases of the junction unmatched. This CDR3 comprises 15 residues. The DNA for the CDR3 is TGTGCCACCAGTCCCGGGACAGGGGGCGAAGAGACCCAGTACTTC. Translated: CATSPGTGGEETQYF.

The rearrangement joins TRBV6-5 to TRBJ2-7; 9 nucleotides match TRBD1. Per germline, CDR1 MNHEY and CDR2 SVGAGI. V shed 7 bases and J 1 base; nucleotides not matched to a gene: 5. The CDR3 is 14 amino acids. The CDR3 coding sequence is TGTGCCAGCAAAATCGGGACAGGGTCCTACGAGCAGTACTTC. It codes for CASKIGTGSYEQYF.

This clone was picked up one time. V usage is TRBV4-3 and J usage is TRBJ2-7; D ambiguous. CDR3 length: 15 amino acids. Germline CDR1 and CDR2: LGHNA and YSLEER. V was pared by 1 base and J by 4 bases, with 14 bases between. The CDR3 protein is CASSQVSGPAYEQYF. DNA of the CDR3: TGCGCCAGCAGCCAAGTTAGTGGTCCCGCTTACGAGCAGTACTTC.

Written as DNA, the CDR3 is TGTGCCATCAGTGCTGGGGCGGGGGGAGGAGAGACCCAGTACTTC. Translated: CAISAGAGGGETQYF. V usage is TRBV10-3 and J usage is TRBJ2-5; TRBD2 matches at 8 bases. Germline V gene data show CDR1 as ENHRY and CDR2 as SYGVKD. This CDR3 comprises 15 residues. The V and J ends lost 4 bases and 4 bases, in that order; junction bases with no gene match: 8.

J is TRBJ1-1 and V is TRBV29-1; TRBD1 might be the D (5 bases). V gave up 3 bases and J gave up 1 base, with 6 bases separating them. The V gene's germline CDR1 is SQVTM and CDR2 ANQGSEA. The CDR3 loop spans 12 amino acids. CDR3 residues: CSVDGQNTEAFF. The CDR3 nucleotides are TGCAGCGTTGATGGACAGAACACTGAAGCTTTCTTT.

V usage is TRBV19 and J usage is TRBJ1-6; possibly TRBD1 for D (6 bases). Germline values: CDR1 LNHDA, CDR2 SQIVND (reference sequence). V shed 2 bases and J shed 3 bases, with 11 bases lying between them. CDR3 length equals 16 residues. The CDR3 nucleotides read TGTGCCAGTAGTATAACGGGGACAAACTATAATTCACCCCTCCACTTT. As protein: CASSITGTNYNSPLHF. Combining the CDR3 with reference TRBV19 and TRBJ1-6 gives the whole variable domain DGGITQSPKYLFRKEGQNVTLSCEQNLNHDAMYWYRQDPGQGLRLIYYSQIVNDFQKGDIAEGYSVSREKKESFPLTVTSAQKNPTAFYLCASSITGTNYNSPLHFGNGTRLTVT.

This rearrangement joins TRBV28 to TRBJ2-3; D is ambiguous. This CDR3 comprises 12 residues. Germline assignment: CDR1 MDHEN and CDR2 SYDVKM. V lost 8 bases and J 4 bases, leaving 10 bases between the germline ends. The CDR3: CASGSRPDTQYF. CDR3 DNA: TGTGCCAGCGGTAGCCGCCCAGATACGCAGTATTTT.

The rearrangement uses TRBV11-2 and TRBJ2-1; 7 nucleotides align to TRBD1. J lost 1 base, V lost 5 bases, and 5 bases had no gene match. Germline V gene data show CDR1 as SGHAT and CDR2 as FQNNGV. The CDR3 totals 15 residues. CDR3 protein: CASSPGQVSYNEQFF. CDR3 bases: TGTGCCAGCAGCCCCGGACAGGTTTCCTACAATGAGCAGTTCTTC.

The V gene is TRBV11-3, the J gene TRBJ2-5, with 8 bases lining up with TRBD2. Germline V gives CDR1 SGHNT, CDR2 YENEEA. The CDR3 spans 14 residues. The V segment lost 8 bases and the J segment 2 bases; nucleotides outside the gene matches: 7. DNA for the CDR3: TGTGCCAGCTCTGGTCGGGGGGGGCAAGAGACCCAGTACTTC. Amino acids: CASSGRGGQETQYF. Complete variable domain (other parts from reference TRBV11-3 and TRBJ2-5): EAGVVQSPRYKIIEKKQPVAFWCNPISGHNTLYWYLQNLGQGPELLIRYENEEAVDDSQLPKDRFSAERLKGVDSTLKIQPAELGDSAVYLCASSGRGGQETQYFGPGTRLLVL.

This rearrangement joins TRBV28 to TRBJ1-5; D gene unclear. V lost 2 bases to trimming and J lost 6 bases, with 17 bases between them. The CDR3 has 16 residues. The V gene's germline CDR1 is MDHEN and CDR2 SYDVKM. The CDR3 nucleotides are TGTGCCAGCAGTTTACTTCCTCCCCCCTCGGGTCAGCCCCAGCATTTT. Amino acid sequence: CASSLLPPPSGQPQHF.

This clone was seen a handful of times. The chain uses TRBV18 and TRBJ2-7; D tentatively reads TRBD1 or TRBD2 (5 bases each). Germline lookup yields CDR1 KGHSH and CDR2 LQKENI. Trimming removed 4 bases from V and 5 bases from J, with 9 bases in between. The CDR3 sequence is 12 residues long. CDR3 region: CASSRGPDEQYF. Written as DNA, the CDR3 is TGTGCCAGCTCACGGGGACCCGACGAGCAGTACTTC.

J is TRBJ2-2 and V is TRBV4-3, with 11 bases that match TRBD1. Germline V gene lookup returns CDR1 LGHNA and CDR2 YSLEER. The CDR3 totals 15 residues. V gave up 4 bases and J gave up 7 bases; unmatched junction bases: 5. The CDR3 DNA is TGCGCCAGCAGCCGCCCGGGACAGGGGGGCGGGGAGCTGTTTTTT. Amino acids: CASSRPGQGGGELFF.

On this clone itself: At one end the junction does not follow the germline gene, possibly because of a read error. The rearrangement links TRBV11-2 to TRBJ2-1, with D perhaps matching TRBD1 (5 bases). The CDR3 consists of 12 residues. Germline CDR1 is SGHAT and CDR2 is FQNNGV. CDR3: CASSLVDSPPVF. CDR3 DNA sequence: TGTGCCAGCAGCTTAGTCGACAGCCCCCCAGTCTTC.

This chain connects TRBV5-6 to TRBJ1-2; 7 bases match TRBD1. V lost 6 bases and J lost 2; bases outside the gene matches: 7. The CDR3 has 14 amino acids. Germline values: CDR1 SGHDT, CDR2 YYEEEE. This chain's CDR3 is CASTTGTANYGYTF. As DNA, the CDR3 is TGTGCCAGCACCACCGGGACAGCAAACTATGGCTACACCTTC.

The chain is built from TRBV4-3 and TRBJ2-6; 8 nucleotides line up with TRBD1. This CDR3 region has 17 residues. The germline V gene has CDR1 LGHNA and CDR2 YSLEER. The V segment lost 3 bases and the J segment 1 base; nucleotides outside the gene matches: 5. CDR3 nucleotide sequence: TGCGCCAGCAGCCAGGGGACAGGAGTATCTGGGGCCAACGTCCTGACTTTC. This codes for CASSQGTGVSGANVLTF.